This TCR beta chain originates from a study of CXCR3-negative and CXCR3-positive naive CD8 T cells. Study findings and constraints: CXCR3-positive naive cells had more hydrophobic TRB CDR3s than CXCR3-negative naive cells.

A note on this clonotype: Antigen unknown.

CDR3 length equals 16 residues. From germline, CDR1 is SGHVS and CDR2 FNYEAQ. The method, 5' RACE with UMI labels, was used to prepare the TRB cDNA libraries. Reprocessing the 5' RACE reads, TCRdb reports a single entry for every CDR3 protein and omits DNA. This sample lists approximately 83,000 distinct CDR3 sequences; its ten largest clones have approximately 1.4%. The TCR sequence derives from a human donor in good health. Some clones in this sample may be carry-over from other donors' samples. Sequencing was performed on naive CXCR3- CD8+ T cells from blood. Noted subset: CD45RO-CCR7+CD27+CD95- naive CD8+ T cells lacking CXCR3 (TNR3-). The chain recombines TRBV7-6 with TRBJ2-7; TCRdb outputs TRBD1, but without DNA this stays unchecked. CDR3 sequence: CASSPPPAGLSYEQYF.